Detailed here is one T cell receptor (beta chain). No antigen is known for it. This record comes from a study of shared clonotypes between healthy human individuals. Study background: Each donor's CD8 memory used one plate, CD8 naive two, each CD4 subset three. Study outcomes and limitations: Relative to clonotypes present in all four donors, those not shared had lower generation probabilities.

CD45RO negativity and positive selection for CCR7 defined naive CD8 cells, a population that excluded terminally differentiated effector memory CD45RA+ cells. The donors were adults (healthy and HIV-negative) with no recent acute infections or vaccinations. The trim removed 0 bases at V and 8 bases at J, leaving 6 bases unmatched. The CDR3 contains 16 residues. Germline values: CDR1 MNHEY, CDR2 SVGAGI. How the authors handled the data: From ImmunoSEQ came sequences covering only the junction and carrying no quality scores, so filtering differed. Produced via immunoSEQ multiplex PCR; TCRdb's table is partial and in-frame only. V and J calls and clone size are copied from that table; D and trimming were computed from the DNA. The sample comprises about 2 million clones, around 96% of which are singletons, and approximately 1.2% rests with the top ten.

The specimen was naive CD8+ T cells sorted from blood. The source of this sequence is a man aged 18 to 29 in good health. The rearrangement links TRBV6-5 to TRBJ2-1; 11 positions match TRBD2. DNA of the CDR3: TGTGCCAGCAGTTACTCGGTTAGCGGGGGGGTGCATGAGCAGTTCTTC. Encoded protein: CASSYSVSGGVHEQFF.